These 27 T cell receptor beta chains originate from one sample sequenced in a study of cytomegalovirus exposure and HLA in healthy donors. Method: immunoSEQ multiplex PCR; TCRdb's copy keeps in-frame clones and lacks some. The sample lists 150,000 or so clones, just under 90% occurring once. Material for sequencing was PBMCs. Every receptor here comes from a woman aged 25 to 39 in good health and CMV-seropositive.

This clone was counted a few times. The rearrangement links TRBV6-5 to TRBJ2-7; 7 bases are a match to TRBD1. In germline, CDR1 is MNHEY, CDR2 SVGAGI. This CDR3 contains 12 residues. Trimming took 7 bases from V and 1 from J; bases not matched to a gene: 1. DNA for the CDR3: TGTGCCAGCAAGACAGGGTCCTACGAGCAGTACTTC. Protein sequence: CASKTGSYEQYF.

As to this clone: At one end the junction does not follow the germline gene, possibly because of a read error. V gene TRBV19 combines with J gene TRBJ2-1; D remains unclear. The germline CDR1 and CDR2 sequences are LNHDA and SQIVND (reference sequence). The CDR3 length is 10 residues. The DNA for the CDR3 is TGTGCCAGTAGCGACTTGCATCTGGTCTTC. This translates into CASSDLHLVF.

This chain joins TRBV6-6 and TRBJ2-7, with 9 bases fitting TRBD2. The germline V gene has CDR1 MNHNY and CDR2 SVGAGI (reference sequence). The CDR3 length is 14 residues. With 8 bases clipped from V and 3 bases from J, the junction kept 8 bases outside the gene matches. The CDR3 loop is CASGGVAGDYEQYF. CDR3 DNA: TGTGCCAGCGGAGGGGTAGCGGGGGACTACGAGCAGTACTTC.

This chain links TRBV11-2 with TRBJ1-1, with D possibly being TRBD1 (6 bases). The CDR3 is made up of 14 amino acids. Trimming removed 5 bases at V and 4 bases at J, with 14 bases between. Germline CDR1 is SGHAT and CDR2 is FQNNGV. The CDR3 here is CASSPNQGGTEAFF. DNA of the CDR3: TGTGCCAGCAGCCCGAACCAAGGGGGCACTGAAGCTTTCTTT.

The chain links TRBV28 to TRBJ2-7; 8 nucleotides align to TRBD1. Germline CDR1 and CDR2: MDHEN and SYDVKM. The CDR3 is made up of 14 amino acids. Trimming at V came to 3 bases and at J to 3 bases, leaving 4 bases not matched to a gene. CDR3 DNA: TGTGCCAGCAGTTTGGCAGGGGGCGTCTACGAGCAGTACTTC. It codes for CASSLAGGVYEQYF.

V gene TRBV27 combines with J gene TRBJ1-5; D ambiguous. The germline V gene encodes CDR1 MNHEY and CDR2 SMNVEV (reference sequence). Between the trimmed V and J ends, which lost 2 bases and 5 bases, there was a span of 16 bases. CDR3 length: 16 amino acids. CDR3 sequence reads: CASSLGWAGPYQPQHF. CDR3 bases: TGTGCCAGCAGTTTAGGCTGGGCCGGCCCTTATCAGCCCCAGCATTTT.

The chain recombines TRBV27 with TRBJ2-7, with TRBD1 matching over 10 bases. V shed 7 bases and J 6 bases; nucleotides not matched to a gene: 9. Germline lookup yields CDR1 MNHEY and CDR2 SMNVEV (reference sequence). CDR3 size: 14 residues. CDR3 sequence reads: CASTARTGGREQYF. In DNA, the CDR3 is TGTGCCAGCACCGCTAGGACAGGGGGGCGCGAGCAGTACTTC.

This chain joins TRBV4-2 and TRBJ1-4; 7 positions match TRBD1. The germline gives CDR1 LGHNA, CDR2 YNFKEQ. J was trimmed by 0 bases and V by 4 bases; bases with no gene match: 2. The CDR3 sequence is 15 residues long. CDR3 in DNA: TGTGCCAGCAGCCCGGGACAGTCAACTAATGAAAAACTGTTTTTT. This translates into CASSPGQSTNEKLFF.

This chain uses TRBV7-9 with TRBJ2-7; 7 bases are shared with TRBD2. Germline V gene lookup returns CDR1 SEHNR and CDR2 FQNEAQ (reference sequence). This CDR3 contains 12 residues. The V segment lost 0 bases and the J segment 9 bases; nucleotides outside the gene matches: 2. The CDR3 loop reads CASSLAGGVQYF. In nucleotides, the CDR3 is TGTGCCAGCAGCTTAGCGGGAGGGGTGCAGTACTTC.

This clone has more than one count but fewer than ten. The chain employs TRBV16 and TRBJ2-7, with TRBD2 identical over 11 bases. Trimming cost V 0 bases and J 3 bases; bases outside gene matches: 16. The germline gives CDR1 KGHSY, CDR2 FQNENV. The CDR3 sequence is 20 residues long. The CDR3 loop is CASSQSPVRPSSGRGYEQYF. DNA for the CDR3: TGTGCCAGCAGCCAATCCCCAGTGCGGCCCAGTAGCGGGAGGGGCTACGAGCAGTACTTC.

Comments on this clone: This specimen includes other DNA sequences encoding the same CDR3. V is TRBV11-2 and J is TRBJ2-7; 11 bases map to TRBD1. The CDR3 totals 14 residues. Trimming cost V 3 bases and J 4 bases; bases outside gene matches: 2. Looked up from germline, CDR1 is SGHAT and CDR2 is FQNNGV. The DNA for the CDR3 is TGTGCCAGCAGCTTGGGACAGGGGGGGTACGAGCAGTACTTC. Its protein is CASSLGQGGYEQYF.

The chain carries TRBV11-2 and TRBJ2-2; maybe TRBD2 (6 bases). The CDR3 has 17 amino acids. V was pared by 1 base and J by 5 bases, with 17 bases between. The germline CDR1 and CDR2 sequences are SGHAT and FQNNGV. CDR3 region: CASSLGRDSFGTGELFF. The CDR3 DNA follows: TGTGCCAGCAGCTTAGGCCGGGACTCTTTTGGGACCGGGGAGCTGTTTTTT.

The chain employs TRBV5-4 and TRBJ1-3; D possibly corresponds to TRBD1 (6 bases). Germline CDR1 SGHNT, CDR2 YYREEE (reference sequence). Trimming took off 2 bases at V and 4 bases at J, with 7 bases between the two ends. This CDR3 spans 13 amino acids. The CDR3 region has the DNA TGTGCCAGCAGCTTCGGGACAGGAAACACCATATATTTT. It translates to CASSFGTGNTIYF.

V and J are TRBV20-1 and TRBJ2-5; a possible D gene is TRBD1 (5 bases). This CDR3 contains 11 residues. V was pared by 6 bases and J by 5 bases, with 10 bases between. Germline lookup yields CDR1 DFQATT and CDR2 SNEGSKA (reference sequence). CDR3 sequence reads: CSAGVGETQYF. In nucleotides, the CDR3 is TGCAGTGCAGGGGTCGGCGAGACCCAGTACTTC.

This chain joins TRBV7-2 and TRBJ2-3; 9 bases match TRBD1. Germline V gene data show CDR1 as SGHTA and CDR2 as FQGNSA. The V and J ends lost 5 bases and 5 bases, in that order; junction bases with no gene match: 11. The CDR3 spans 16 residues. CDR3 in DNA: TGTGCCAGCAGCCCCCGACAGGGGGTGATTCTAGATACGCAGTATTTT. Protein sequence: CASSPRQGVILDTQYF.

The chain couples TRBV7-9 to TRBJ1-6; 7 bases fit TRBD1. This CDR3 has 16 residues. Trimming at V came to 3 bases and at J to 5 bases, leaving 7 bases not matched to a gene. Per the germline V gene, CDR1 is SEHNR and CDR2 is FQNEAQ (reference sequence). The DNA for the CDR3 is TGTGCCAGCAGCTTTTACCGGGACAGAGATAATTCACCCCTCCACTTT. It specifies CASSFYRDRDNSPLHF.

V usage is TRBV5-1 and J usage is TRBJ2-3, with 11 bases identical to TRBD2. The CDR3 covers 16 residues. Germline CDR1 SGHRS, CDR2 YFSETQ. Trimming at V came to 2 bases and at J to 6 bases, leaving 8 bases not matched to a gene. CDR3 amino acids: CASSFDSGGAVDTQYF. DNA of the CDR3: TGCGCCAGCAGCTTTGATAGCGGGGGGGCCGTGGATACGCAGTATTTT.

This clone was seen just once. The chain carries TRBV6-5 and TRBJ1-4; D uncertain. V was clipped by 2 bases and J by 6 bases, with 13 bases between them. The germline V gene has CDR1 MNHEY and CDR2 SVGAGI. The CDR3 consists of 15 residues. CDR3 in amino acids: CASSYSGGSDEKLFF. DNA for the CDR3: TGTGCCAGCAGTTACAGTGGCGGGTCTGATGAAAAACTGTTTTTT.

This chain connects TRBV7-2 to TRBJ2-7; TRBD1 agrees at 10 bases. From germline, CDR1 is SGHTA and CDR2 FQGNSA. V lost 5 bases, J lost 12 bases, and 10 bases stayed unmatched. This CDR3 contains 13 residues. The CDR3: CASSAGTGALWYF. The CDR3 DNA follows: TGTGCCAGCAGCGCCGGGACAGGGGCTTTGTGGTACTTC. The variable domain in full, with the rest retrieved from reference TRBV7-2 and TRBJ2-7, is GAGVSQSPSNKVTEKGKDVELRCDPISGHTALYWYRQSLGQGLEFLIYFQGNSAPDKSGLPSDRFSAERTGGSVSTLTIQRTQQEDSAVYLCASSAGTGALWYFGPGTRLTVT.

This CDR3 reads CASATGEPYEQYF. CDR3 DNA: TGTGCCAGTGCGACAGGGGAGCCTTACGAGCAGTACTTC. V gene TRBV28 combines with J gene TRBJ2-7; TRBD1 agrees at 8 bases. The CDR3 contains 13 residues. The V and J ends lost 9 bases and 4 bases, in that order; junction bases with no gene match: 8. Looked up from germline, CDR1 is MDHEN and CDR2 is SYDVKM.

The chain combines TRBV7-9 with TRBJ1-1; D gene unclear. Germline V gene lookup returns CDR1 SEHNR and CDR2 FQNEAQ (reference sequence). This CDR3 comprises 12 residues. Trimming took 3 bases from V and 2 from J, leaving 4 bases between them. DNA of the CDR3: TGTGCCAGCAGCTTCCCTAACACTGAAGCTTTCTTT. Its translation: CASSFPNTEAFF.

This clone was detected only once. This chain uses TRBV15 with TRBJ1-1; maybe TRBD1 (5 bases). In germline, CDR1 is LNHNV, CDR2 YYDKDF (reference sequence). The V end was cut by 3 bases, the J end by 2 bases, with 7 bases between. The CDR3 totals 13 residues. The CDR3: CATSSDSNTEAFF. Here the CDR3 DNA reads TGTGCCACCAGCAGCGACAGTAACACTGAAGCTTTCTTT.

The chain uses TRBV20-1 and TRBJ2-7; tentatively, D is TRBD2 (5 bases). The CDR3 totals 11 residues. The germline V gene has CDR1 DFQATT and CDR2 SNEGSKA (reference sequence). V was cut by 3 bases and J by 7 bases, with 10 bases left in between. The CDR3 DNA reads as TGCAGTGCTAGTGAGGGTCGGGAGCAGTACTTC. It translates to CSASEGREQYF.

This clone counts as medium-sized. V is TRBV6-4 and J is TRBJ2-3, with 10 bases fitting TRBD1. The CDR3 loop spans 14 amino acids. CDR1 is MRHNA and CDR2 is SNTAGT in the germline V gene. Trimming at V came to 6 bases and at J to 1 base, leaving 1 base not matched to a gene. This chain's CDR3 is CASSGTGGTDTQYF. In nucleotides, the CDR3 is TGTGCCAGCAGCGGGACAGGGGGCACAGATACGCAGTATTTT.

CDR3 sequence (DNA): TGTGCCAGCAGCTCCGCGGGACAGGGGTTCCACGAGCAGTACTTC. It codes for CASSSAGQGFHEQYF. The V and J genes are TRBV5-4 and TRBJ2-7, with 10 bases that match TRBD1. The V gene's germline CDR1 is SGHNT and CDR2 YYREEE (reference sequence). V was pared by 3 bases and J by 5 bases, with 8 bases of the junction left unmatched. This CDR3 is 15 amino acids long.

The chain links TRBV27 to TRBJ2-7, with a possible D match to TRBD2 (6 bases). Germline lookup yields CDR1 MNHEY and CDR2 SMNVEV (reference sequence). The CDR3 is made up of 15 amino acids. With 7 bases removed from V and 0 bases from J, the gap between germline ends came to 16 bases. CDR3 nucleotides: TGTGCCAGCAAATTGGGGTACGGGAGCTCCTACGAGCAGTACTTC. It translates to CASKLGYGSSYEQYF.

This clone was found once. The rearrangement uses TRBV29-1 and TRBJ2-1; tentative D call: TRBD2 (6 bases). The CDR3 runs 18 residues. Germline loops: CDR1 SQVTM, CDR2 ANQGSEA. The V end was cut by 2 bases, the J end by 4 bases, with 24 bases between. The CDR3 loop reads CSVEPQSGWGHLYNEQFF. Written as DNA, the CDR3 is TGCAGCGTTGAACCACAGAGCGGGTGGGGTCACTTATACAATGAGCAGTTCTTC.